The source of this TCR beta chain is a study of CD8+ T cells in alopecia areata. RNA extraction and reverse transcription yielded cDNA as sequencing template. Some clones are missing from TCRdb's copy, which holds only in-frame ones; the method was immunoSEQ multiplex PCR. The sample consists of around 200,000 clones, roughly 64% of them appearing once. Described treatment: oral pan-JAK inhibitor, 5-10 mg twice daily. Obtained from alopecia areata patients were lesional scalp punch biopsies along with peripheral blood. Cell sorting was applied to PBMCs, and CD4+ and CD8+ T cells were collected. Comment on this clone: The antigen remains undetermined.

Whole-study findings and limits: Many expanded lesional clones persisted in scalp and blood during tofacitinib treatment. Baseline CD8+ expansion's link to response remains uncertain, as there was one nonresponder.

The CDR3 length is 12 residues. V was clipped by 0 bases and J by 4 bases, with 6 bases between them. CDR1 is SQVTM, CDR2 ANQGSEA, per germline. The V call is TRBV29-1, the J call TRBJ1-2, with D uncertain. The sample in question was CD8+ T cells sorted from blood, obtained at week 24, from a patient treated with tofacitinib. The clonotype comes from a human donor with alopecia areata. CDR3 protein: CSVEDIFYGYTF. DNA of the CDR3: TGCAGCGTTGAAGATATTTTCTATGGCTACACCTTC.